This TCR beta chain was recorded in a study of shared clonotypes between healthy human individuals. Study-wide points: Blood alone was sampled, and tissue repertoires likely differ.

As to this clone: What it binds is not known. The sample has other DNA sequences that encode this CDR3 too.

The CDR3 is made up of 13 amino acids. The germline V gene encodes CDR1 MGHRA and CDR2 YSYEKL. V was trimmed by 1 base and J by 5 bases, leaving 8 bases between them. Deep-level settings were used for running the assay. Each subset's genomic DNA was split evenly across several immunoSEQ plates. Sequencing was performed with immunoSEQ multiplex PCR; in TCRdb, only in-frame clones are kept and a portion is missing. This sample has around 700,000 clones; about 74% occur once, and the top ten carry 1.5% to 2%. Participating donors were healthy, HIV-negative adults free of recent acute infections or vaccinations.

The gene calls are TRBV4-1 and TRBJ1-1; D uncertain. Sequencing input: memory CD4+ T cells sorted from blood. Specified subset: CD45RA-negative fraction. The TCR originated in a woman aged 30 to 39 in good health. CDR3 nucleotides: TGCGCCAGCAGCCAAGGAGAATGGACTGAAGCTTTCTTT. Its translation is CASSQGEWTEAFF.